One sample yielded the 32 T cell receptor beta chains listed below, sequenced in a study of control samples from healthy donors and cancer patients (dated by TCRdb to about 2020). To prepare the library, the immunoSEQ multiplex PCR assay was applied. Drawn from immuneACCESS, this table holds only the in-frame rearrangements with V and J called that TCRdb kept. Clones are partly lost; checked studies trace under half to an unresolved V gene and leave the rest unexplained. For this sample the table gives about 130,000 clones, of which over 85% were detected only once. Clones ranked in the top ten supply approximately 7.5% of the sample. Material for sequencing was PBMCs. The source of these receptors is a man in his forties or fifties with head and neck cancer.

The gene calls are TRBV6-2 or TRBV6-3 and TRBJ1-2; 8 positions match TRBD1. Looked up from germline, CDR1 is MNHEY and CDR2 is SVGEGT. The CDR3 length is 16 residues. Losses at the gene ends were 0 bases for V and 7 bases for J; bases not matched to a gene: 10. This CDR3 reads CASSYSSGGFLGGYTF. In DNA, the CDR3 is TGTGCCAGCAGTTACTCTTCAGGGGGCTTTCTTGGTGGCTACACCTTC.

CDR3 protein: CASSLEWGPSNTGELFF. CDR3 nucleotide sequence: TGTGCCAGCAGCTTAGAATGGGGACCTTCGAACACCGGGGAGCTGTTTTTT. The chain couples TRBV11-3 to TRBJ2-2, with D tentatively TRBD1 or TRBD2 (5 bases each). V was trimmed by 0 bases and J by 0 bases, leaving 11 bases between them. This CDR3 is built from 17 residues. CDR1 SGHNT and CDR2 YENEEA come from the germline V gene. The variable domain in full, with the rest retrieved from reference TRBV11-3 and TRBJ2-2, is EAGVVQSPRYKIIEKKQPVAFWCNPISGHNTLYWYLQNLGQGPELLIRYENEEAVDDSQLPKDRFSAERLKGVDSTLKIQPAELGDSAVYLCASSLEWGPSNTGELFFGEGSRLTVL.

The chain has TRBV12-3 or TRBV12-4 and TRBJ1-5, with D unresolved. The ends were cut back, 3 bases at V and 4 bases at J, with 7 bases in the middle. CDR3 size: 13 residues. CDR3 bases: TGTGCCAGCAGTTTGGAGCAGAATCAGCCCCAGCATTTT. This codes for CASSLEQNQPQHF.

CDR3 in DNA: TGCGCCAGCAGCCCCAGACAGGGAACAGGCGAGCAGTACTTC. Its translation is CASSPRQGTGEQYF. The chain uses TRBV5-1 and TRBJ2-7; 7 nucleotides line up with TRBD1. The germline gives CDR1 SGHRS, CDR2 YFSETQ. Unmatched junction bases numbered 10, after V lost 4 bases and J lost 6 bases. This CDR3 comprises 14 residues.

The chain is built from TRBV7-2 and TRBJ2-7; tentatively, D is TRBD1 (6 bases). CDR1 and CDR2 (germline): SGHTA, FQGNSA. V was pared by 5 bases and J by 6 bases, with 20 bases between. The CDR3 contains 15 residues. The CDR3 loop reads CASSPGRTDPSEQYF. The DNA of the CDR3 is TGTGCCAGCAGCCCAGGAAGGACAGACCCCTCCGAGCAGTACTTC.

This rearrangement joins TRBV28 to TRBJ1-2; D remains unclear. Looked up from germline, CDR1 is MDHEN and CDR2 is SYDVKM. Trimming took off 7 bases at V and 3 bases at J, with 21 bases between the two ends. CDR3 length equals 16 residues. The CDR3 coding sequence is TGTGCCAGCACAAGTTTAAACGCGGCCTACCACTATGGCTACACCTTC. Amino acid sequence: CASTSLNAAYHYGYTF.

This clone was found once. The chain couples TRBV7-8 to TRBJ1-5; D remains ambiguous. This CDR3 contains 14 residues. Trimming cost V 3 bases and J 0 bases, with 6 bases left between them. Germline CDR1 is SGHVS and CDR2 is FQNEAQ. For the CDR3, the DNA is TGTGCCAGCAGCTTGTCTAATAGCAATCAGCCCCAGCATTTT. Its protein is CASSLSNSNQPQHF.

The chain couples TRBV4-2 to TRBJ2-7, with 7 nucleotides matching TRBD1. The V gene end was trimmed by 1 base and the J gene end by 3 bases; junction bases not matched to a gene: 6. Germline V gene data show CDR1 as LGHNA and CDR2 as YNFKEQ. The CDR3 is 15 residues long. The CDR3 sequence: CASSQGPTGDYEQYF. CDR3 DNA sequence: TGTGCCAGCAGCCAAGGTCCTACAGGGGACTACGAGCAGTACTTC.

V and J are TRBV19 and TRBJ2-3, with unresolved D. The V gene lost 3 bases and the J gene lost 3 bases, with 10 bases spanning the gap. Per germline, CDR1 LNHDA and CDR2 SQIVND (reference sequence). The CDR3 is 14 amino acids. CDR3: CASSMTSPTDTQYF. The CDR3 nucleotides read TGTGCCAGTAGTATGACTTCGCCTACAGATACGCAGTATTTT.

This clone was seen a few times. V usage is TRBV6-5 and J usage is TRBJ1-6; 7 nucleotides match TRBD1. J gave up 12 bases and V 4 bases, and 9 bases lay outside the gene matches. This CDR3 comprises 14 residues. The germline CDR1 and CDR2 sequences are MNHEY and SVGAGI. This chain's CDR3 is CASSSTGTVEPLHF. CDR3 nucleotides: TGTGCCAGCAGTTCGACAGGGACGGTTGAACCCCTCCACTTT.

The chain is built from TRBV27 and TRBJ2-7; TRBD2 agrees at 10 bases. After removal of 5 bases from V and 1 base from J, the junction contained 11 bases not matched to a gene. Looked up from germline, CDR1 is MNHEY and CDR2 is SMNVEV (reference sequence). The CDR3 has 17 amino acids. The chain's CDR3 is CASSTRTSGLQSYEQYF. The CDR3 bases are TGTGCCAGCAGTACCCGGACTAGCGGCCTACAGTCCTACGAGCAGTACTTC.

The CDR3 is CASSSPQTWGLHGSGGYTF. CDR3 DNA sequence: TGTGCCAGCAGTTCCCCCCAGACCTGGGGATTACATGGTTCTGGGGGCTACACCTTC. The J gene is TRBJ1-2, the V gene TRBV28; D not resolved. Germline loops: CDR1 MDHEN, CDR2 SYDVKM. The CDR3 sequence is 19 residues long. Trimming took off 4 bases at V and 8 bases at J, with 32 bases between the two ends.

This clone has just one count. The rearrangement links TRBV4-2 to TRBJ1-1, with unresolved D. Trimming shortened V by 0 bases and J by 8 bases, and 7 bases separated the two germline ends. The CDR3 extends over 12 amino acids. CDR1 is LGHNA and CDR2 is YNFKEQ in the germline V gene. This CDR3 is CASSQEGGEAFF. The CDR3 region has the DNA TGTGCCAGCAGCCAAGAAGGAGGAGAAGCTTTCTTT.

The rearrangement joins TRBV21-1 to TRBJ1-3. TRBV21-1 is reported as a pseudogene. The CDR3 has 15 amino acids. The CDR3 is CASSKESVRGNTIYF. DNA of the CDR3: TGTGCCAGCAGCAAAGAGTCGGTGAGGGGAAACACCATATATTTT.

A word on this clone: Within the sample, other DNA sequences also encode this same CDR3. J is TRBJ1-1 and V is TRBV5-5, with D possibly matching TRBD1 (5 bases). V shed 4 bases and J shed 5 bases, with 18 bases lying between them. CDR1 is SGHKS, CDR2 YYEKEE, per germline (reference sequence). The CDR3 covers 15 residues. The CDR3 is CASSRGPGEGTEAFF. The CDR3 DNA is TGTGCCAGCAGCCGAGGTCCGGGGGAGGGGACTGAAGCTTTCTTT.

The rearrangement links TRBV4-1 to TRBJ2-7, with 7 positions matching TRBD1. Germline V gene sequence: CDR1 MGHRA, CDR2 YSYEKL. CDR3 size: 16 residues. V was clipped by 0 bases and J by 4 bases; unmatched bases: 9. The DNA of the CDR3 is TGCGCCAGCAGCCAAGATCAGGGGGTAACCCAATACGAGCAGTACTTC. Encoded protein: CASSQDQGVTQYEQYF.

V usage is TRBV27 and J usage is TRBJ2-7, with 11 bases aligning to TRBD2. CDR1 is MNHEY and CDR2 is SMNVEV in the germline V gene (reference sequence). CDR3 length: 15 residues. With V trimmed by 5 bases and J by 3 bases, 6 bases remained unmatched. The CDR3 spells CASSTKLAGVYEQYF. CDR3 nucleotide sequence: TGTGCCAGCAGTACCAAACTAGCGGGAGTCTACGAGCAGTACTTC.

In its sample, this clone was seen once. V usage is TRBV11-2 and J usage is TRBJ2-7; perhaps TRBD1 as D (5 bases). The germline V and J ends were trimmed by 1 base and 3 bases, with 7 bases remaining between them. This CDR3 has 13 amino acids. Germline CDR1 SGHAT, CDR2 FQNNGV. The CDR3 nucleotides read TGTGCCAGCAGCTTAGGGGGCCTCTACGAGCAGTACTTC. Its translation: CASSLGGLYEQYF.

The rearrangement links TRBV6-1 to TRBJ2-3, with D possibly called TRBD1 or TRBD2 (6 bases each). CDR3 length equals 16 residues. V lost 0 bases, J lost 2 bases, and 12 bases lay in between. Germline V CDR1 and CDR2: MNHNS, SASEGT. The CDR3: CASSEAGGGTTDTQYF. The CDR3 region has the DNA TGTGCCAGCAGTGAAGCCGGGGGCGGGACCACAGATACGCAGTATTTT.

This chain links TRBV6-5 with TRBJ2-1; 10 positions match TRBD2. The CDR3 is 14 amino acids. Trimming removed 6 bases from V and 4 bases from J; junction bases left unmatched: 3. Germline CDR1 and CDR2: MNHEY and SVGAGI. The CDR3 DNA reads TGTGCCAGCAGGATAGCGGGGGGTTACAATGAGCAGTTCTTC. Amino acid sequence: CASRIAGGYNEQFF.

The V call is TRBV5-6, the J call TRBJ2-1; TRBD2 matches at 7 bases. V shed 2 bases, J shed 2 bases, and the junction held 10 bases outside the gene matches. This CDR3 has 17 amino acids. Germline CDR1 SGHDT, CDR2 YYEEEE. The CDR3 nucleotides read TGTGCCAGCAGCTTTCAGGGACTAAGGACCCCCTACAATGAGCAGTTCTTC. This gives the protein CASSFQGLRTPYNEQFF.

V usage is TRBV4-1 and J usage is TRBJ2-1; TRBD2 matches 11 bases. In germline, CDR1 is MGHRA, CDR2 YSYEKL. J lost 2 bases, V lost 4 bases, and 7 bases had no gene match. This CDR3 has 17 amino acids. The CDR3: CASSPGGGLAAYNEQFF. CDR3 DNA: TGCGCCAGCAGCCCCGGGGGGGGACTAGCGGCCTACAATGAGCAGTTCTTC.

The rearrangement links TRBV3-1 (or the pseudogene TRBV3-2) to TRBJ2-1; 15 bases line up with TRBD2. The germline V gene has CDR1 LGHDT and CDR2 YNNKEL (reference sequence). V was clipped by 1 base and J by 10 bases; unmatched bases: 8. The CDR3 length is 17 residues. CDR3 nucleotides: TGTGCCAGCAGCCAAGTCGGACTAGCGGGAGGGCCAGGGGAGCAGTTCTTC. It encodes CASSQVGLAGGPGEQFF.

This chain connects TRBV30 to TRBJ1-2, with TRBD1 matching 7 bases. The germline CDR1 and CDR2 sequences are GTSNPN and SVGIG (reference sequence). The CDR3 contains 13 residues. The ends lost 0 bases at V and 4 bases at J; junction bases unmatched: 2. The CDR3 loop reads CAWSVQGVYGYTF. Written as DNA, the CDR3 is TGTGCCTGGAGTGTCCAGGGGGTCTATGGCTACACCTTC.

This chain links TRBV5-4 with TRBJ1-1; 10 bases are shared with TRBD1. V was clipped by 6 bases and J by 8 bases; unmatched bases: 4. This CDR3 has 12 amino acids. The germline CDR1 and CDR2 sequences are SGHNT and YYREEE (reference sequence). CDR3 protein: CASNLDRGEAFF. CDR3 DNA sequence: TGTGCCAGCAACCTGGACAGGGGGGAAGCTTTCTTT. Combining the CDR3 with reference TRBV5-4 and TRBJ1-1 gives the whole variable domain ETGVTQSPTHLIKTRGQQVTLRCSSQSGHNTVSWYQQALGQGPQFIFQYYREEENGRGNFPPRFSGLQFPNYSSELNVNALELDDSALYLCASNLDRGEAFFGQGTRLTVV.

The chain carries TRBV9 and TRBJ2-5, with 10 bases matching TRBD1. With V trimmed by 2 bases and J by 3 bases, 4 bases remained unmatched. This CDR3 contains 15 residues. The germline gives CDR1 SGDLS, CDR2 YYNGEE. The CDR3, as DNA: TGTGCCAGCAGCGTGGCGGGACAGGGGAAAGAGACCCAGTACTTC. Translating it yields CASSVAGQGKETQYF.

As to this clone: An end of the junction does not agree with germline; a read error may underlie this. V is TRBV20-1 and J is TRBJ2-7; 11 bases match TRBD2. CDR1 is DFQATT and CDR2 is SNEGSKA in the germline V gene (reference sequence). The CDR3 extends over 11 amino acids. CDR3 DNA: TGCAGTGCTAAAGTACCGGGACTAGCGGCTTTC. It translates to CSAKVPGLAAF.

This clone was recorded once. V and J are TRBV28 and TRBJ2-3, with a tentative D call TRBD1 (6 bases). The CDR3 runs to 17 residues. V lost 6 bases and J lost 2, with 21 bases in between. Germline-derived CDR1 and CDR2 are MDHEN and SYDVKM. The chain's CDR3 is CASSRRDTGSFTDTQYF. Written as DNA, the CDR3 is TGTGCCAGCAGCCGACGGGACACGGGGTCCTTCACAGATACGCAGTATTTT.

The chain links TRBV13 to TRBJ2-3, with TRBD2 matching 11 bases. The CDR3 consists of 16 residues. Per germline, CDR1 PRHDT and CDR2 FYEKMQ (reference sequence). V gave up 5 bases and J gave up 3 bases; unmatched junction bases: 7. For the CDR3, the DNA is TGTGCCAGCAGCAGCAATAGCGGGGGGGCGACAGATACGCAGTATTTT. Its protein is CASSSNSGGATDTQYF.

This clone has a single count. The CDR3 DNA follows: TGTGCCACGGGATCGGGTACAAAACCCTACGAGCAGTACTTC. This sequence encodes CATGSGTKPYEQYF. V and J are TRBV7-2 and TRBJ2-7; D possibly corresponds to TRBD2 (5 bases). This CDR3 has 14 residues. The V and J ends lost 10 bases and 2 bases respectively, with 18 bases between them. Germline-derived CDR1 and CDR2 are SGHTA and FQGNSA.

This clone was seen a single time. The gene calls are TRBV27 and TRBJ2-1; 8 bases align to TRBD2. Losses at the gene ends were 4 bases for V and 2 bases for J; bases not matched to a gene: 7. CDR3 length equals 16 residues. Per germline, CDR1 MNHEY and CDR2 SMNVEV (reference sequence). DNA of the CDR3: TGTGCCAGCAGTTCCTCCCTAGCGGGTACCTACAATGAGCAGTTCTTC. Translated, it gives CASSSSLAGTYNEQFF.

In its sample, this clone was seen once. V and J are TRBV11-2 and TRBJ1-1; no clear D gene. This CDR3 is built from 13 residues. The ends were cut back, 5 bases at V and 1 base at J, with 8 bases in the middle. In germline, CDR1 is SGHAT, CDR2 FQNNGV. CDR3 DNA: TGTGCCAGCAGCAGGACTGAGAACACTGAAGCTTTCTTT. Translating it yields CASSRTENTEAFF.